Listed below are T cell receptor beta chains from one sample, sequenced in a study of cytomegalovirus exposure and HLA in healthy donors. Assay: immunoSEQ multiplex PCR; the TCRdb copy retains only in-frame clones and omits some. The listing contains roughly 120,000 clones. The specimen was PBMCs. The receptors were gathered from a man aged 35 to 55 in good health and CMV-seronegative. CDR3s include the opening cysteine and the closing phenylalanine or tryptophan. The order of the fields is D gene, V gene, J gene, CDR3 DNA, CDR3 protein. D genes are given only for firm matches.

-	TRBV5-8	TRBJ1-1	TGTGCCAGCAGCTTGGGTTCAGGGTTCACTGAAGCTTTCTTT	CASSLGSGFTEAFF
-	TRBV7-2	TRBJ1-1	TGTGCCAGCAGCTCAGGGATCACTGAAGCTTTCTTT	CASSSGITEAFF
-	TRBV7-9	TRBJ2-7	TGTGCCAGCAATCGAGGCTCAGCCTACGAGCAGTACTTC	CASNRGSAYEQYF
-	TRBV5-1	TRBJ2-3	TGCGCCAGCAGCTCGGAGGGACAGGATACGCAGTATTTT	CASSSEGQDTQYF
TRBD1	TRBV6-6	TRBJ1-1	TGTGCCAGCAGCACGACAGGGGGCGGCACTGAAGCTTTCTTT	CASSTTGGGTEAFF
TRBD2	TRBV11-3	TRBJ2-7	TGTGCCAGCAAGCCGGGCGGGGGAAATTCCTACGAGCAGTACTTC	CASKPGGGNSYEQYF
-	TRBV5-1	TRBJ2-1	TGCGCCAGCAGCTTGGGGGCTAGCGTAAATGAGCAGTTCTTC	CASSLGASVNEQFF
-	TRBV19	TRBJ1-1	TGTGCCAGTAGTATGCGGGGACACACTGAAGCTTTCTTT	CASSMRGHTEAFF
TRBD2	TRBV7-9	TRBJ2-7	TGTGCCAGCAGCAGGACTAGCGCGACCTACGAGCAGTACTTC	CASSRTSATYEQYF
TRBD2	TRBV9	TRBJ2-5	TGTGCCAGCAGCGGGCAGACTAGCGGGAGGGTAGAGACCCAGTACTTC	CASSGQTSGRVETQYF
TRBD2	TRBV2	TRBJ2-7	TGTGCCAGCCAGGGGTCTAGCGGGAGCTACGAGCAGTACTTC	CASQGSSGSYEQYF
TRBD1	TRBV10-3	TRBJ2-7	TGTGCCATCGGAGCCCGGGACAGCTCCTACGAGCAGTACTTC	CAIGARDSSYEQYF
-	TRBV5-5	TRBJ1-2	TGTGCCAGCATCCCCGGGGGGAGCCGATCGTATGGCTACACCTTC	CASIPGGSRSYGYTF
-	TRBV11-3	TRBJ2-5	TGTGCCAGCAGCCTAAAATTAGAGACCCAGTACTTC	CASSLKLETQYF
-	TRBV10-3	TRBJ1-2	TGTGCCATCAGTGAGTCATCGGGGGGCACTGGCTACACCTTC	CAISESSGGTGYTF
-	TRBV6-1	TRBJ2-7	TGTGCCAGCATATTGGCGGCAGGGCCTTCCTACGAGCAGTACTTC	CASILAAGPSYEQYF
TRBD2	TRBV27	TRBJ2-7	TGTGCCAGCAGTCGCGGACTAGCGGAGTACTACGAGCAGTACTTC	CASSRGLAEYYEQYF
-	TRBV7-3	TRBJ2-1	TGTGCCAGCAGCAACACAGGCCGGAATGAGCAGTTCTTC	CASSNTGRNEQFF
-	TRBV30	TRBJ1-1	TGTGCCTGGATGCTCAGGGGGAACACTGAAGCTTTCTTT	CAWMLRGNTEAFF
TRBD2	TRBV25-1	TRBJ2-5	TGTGCCAGCAGCGAGGCTGGGTCGGGAGGGCCGACCCAGTACTTC	CASSEAGSGGPTQYF
TRBD2	TRBV28	TRBJ2-3	TGTGCCAGCAGTTTGACTAGCGGGAGAGGTACGCAGTATTTT	CASSLTSGRGTQYF
TRBD1	TRBV5-1	TRBJ2-6	TGCGCCAGCAGACAGGGGGACTCTGGGGCCAACGTCCTGACTTTC	CASRQGDSGANVLTF
-	TRBV27	TRBJ1-1	TGTGCCAGCAGTTTCGGCGGAGCTGAAGCTTTCTTT	CASSFGGAEAFF
-	TRBV6-6	TRBJ2-5	TGTGCCAGCAGTTACTCGGGGACATTAGAGACCCAGTACTTC	CASSYSGTLETQYF
-	TRBV7-2	TRBJ2-7	TGTGCCAGCAGCTTAGGGGGGGGCAGGTTATACGAGCAGTACTTC	CASSLGGGRLYEQYF
-	TRBV11-2	TRBJ1-2	TGTGCCAGCAGCTTAGGTGGGCGCTATGGCTACACCTTC	CASSLGGRYGYTF
-	TRBV6-5	TRBJ2-7	TGTGCCAGCAGTCCCGGTCTTCTGAGCTCCTACGAGCAGTACTTC	CASSPGLLSSYEQYF
TRBD1	TRBV7-2	TRBJ1-2	TGTGCCAGCAGCTTAGGACAGGGGAATTATGGCTACACCTTC	CASSLGQGNYGYTF
TRBD1	TRBV27	TRBJ1-5	TGTGCCAGCAGTTTAGAACAGGGGCGGAATCAGCCCCAGCATTTT	CASSLEQGRNQPQHF
-	TRBV30	TRBJ1-1	TGTGCCTGGATCCCTCGACAGGTTGTATCGTTTGTTTTGAACACTGAAGCTTTCTTT	CAWIPRQVVSFVLNTEAFF
-	TRBV7-3	TRBJ1-1	TGTGCCAGCAGTTTGACAGGGAACACTGAAGCTTTCTTT	CASSLTGNTEAFF
-	TRBV6-1	TRBJ1-3	TGTGCCAGCAGTGAAGCGGACAGAAGCTCTGGAAACACCATATATTTT	CASSEADRSSGNTIYF
-	TRBV4-3	TRBJ2-2	TGCGCCAGCAGCCAAGAGCCAAAAGCAGGGGGAGGATTCGCCGGGGAGCTGTTTTTT	CASSQEPKAGGGFAGELFF
-	TRBV27	TRBJ1-5	TGTGCCAGCAGTCGTGTTGACAGTAGCAATCAGCCCCAGCATTTT	CASSRVDSSNQPQHF
-	TRBV11-2	TRBJ2-5	TGTGCCAGCAGCTGGAGCGGGTTCCGGCAAGAGACCCAGTACTTC	CASSWSGFRQETQYF
-	TRBV19	TRBJ2-1	TGTGCCAGTAGTATAGCGGGAGACTACAATGAGCAGTTCTTC	CASSIAGDYNEQFF
-	TRBV5-1	TRBJ1-5	TGCGCCAGCAAGGTCGACAATAGCAATCAGCCCCAGCATTTT	CASKVDNSNQPQHF
-	TRBV10-3	TRBJ1-4	TGTGCCATCAGTGAGTCGAGGGAAAAACTGTTTTTT	CAISESREKLFF
-	TRBV18	TRBJ1-1	TGTGCCAGCTCACCACTTGTGGGGGCGCCGGGGACTGAAGCTTTCTTT	CASSPLVGAPGTEAFF
TRBD1	TRBV5-1	TRBJ1-4	TGCGCCAGCAGCGCATCTCAGGGGGCTAGTGAAAAACTGTTTTTT	CASSASQGASEKLFF
-	TRBV7-3	TRBJ2-3	TGTGCCAGCAGCTTAAACAGTGCAGATACGCAGTATTTT	CASSLNSADTQYF